Following are 16 T cell receptor beta chains from one sample sequenced in a study of control samples from healthy donors and cancer patients. Only in-frame clones appear in the TCRdb table, and some are missing; sequencing was by immunoSEQ multiplex PCR. The repertoire holds roughly 99,000 clones, with around 80% as singletons. The sequencing input was blood. The receptors shown here come from a man between 60 and 75 years old in good health.

This chain links TRBV6-2 or TRBV6-3 with TRBJ1-1; a possible D gene is TRBD1 (5 bases). The CDR3 sequence is 14 residues long. CDR1 and CDR2 from the germline V gene are MNHEY and SVGEGT. Trimming shortened V by 2 bases and J by 0 bases, and 7 bases separated the two germline ends. The CDR3 protein is CASSYDRMNTEAFF. The DNA for the CDR3 is TGTGCCAGCAGTTACGACAGAATGAACACTGAAGCTTTCTTT.

The gene calls are TRBV24-1 and TRBJ2-7, with TRBD2 matching 7 bases. This CDR3 comprises 14 residues. The J segment lost 2 bases and the V segment lost 4 bases, leaving 4 bases of the junction unmatched. Per germline, CDR1 KGHDR and CDR2 SFDVKD. In DNA form, the CDR3 reads TGTGCCACCAGTGAGTCCGGGACTACCTACGAGCAGTACTTC. This gives the protein CATSESGTTYEQYF.

The V call is TRBV6-6, the J call TRBJ1-1; no definite D call. CDR3 size: 15 residues. The germline V gene has CDR1 MNHNY and CDR2 SVGAGI (reference sequence). Trimming took 2 bases from V and 3 from J, leaving 13 bases between them. The CDR3 nucleotides read TGTGCCAGCAGTTACATAACGGGGTTAGACACTGAAGCTTTCTTT. This gives the protein CASSYITGLDTEAFF.

The V gene is TRBV7-8, the J gene TRBJ1-5; no firm D call. Germline lookup yields CDR1 SGHVS and CDR2 FQNEAQ. This CDR3 contains 15 residues. V was clipped by 5 bases and J by 1 base, with 12 bases between them. CDR3 region: CASSPTGGSNQPQHF. The CDR3 coding sequence is TGTGCCAGCAGCCCCACGGGAGGAAGCAATCAGCCCCAGCATTTT. Looking up the rest from reference TRBV7-8 and TRBJ1-5 gives the full variable domain: GAGVSQSPRYKVAKRGQDVALRCDPISGHVSLFWYQQALGQGPEFLTYFQNEAQLDKSGLPSDRFFAERPEGSVSTLKIQRTQQEDSAVYLCASSPTGGSNQPQHFGDGTRLSIL.

The V call is TRBV19, the J call TRBJ2-2; D ambiguous. Per germline, CDR1 LNHDA and CDR2 SQIVND (reference sequence). The CDR3 is made up of 14 amino acids. Trimming took off 5 bases at V and 2 bases at J, with 9 bases between the two ends. Here the CDR3 reads CASSAGRNTGELFF. Written as DNA, the CDR3 is TGTGCCAGTAGTGCAGGACGAAACACCGGGGAGCTGTTTTTT.

The J gene is TRBJ2-5, the V gene TRBV7-9, with 9 bases lining up with TRBD2. With V trimmed by 1 base and J by 4 bases, 7 bases remained unmatched. There are 16 residues in the CDR3. Germline values: CDR1 SEHNR, CDR2 FQNEAQ (reference sequence). CDR3 nucleotides: TGTGCCAGCAGCTTAGGCGGGGGGGCGCGTCGAGAGACCCAGTACTTC. It codes for CASSLGGGARRETQYF. Complete variable domain (other parts from reference TRBV7-9 and TRBJ2-5): DTGVSQNPRHKITKRGQNVTFRCDPISEHNRLYWYRQTLGQGPEFLTYFQNEAQLEKSRLLSDRFSAERPKGSFSTLEIQRTEQGDSAMYLCASSLGGGARRETQYFGPGTRLLVL.

The chain uses TRBV20-1 and TRBJ1-1, with 7 positions matching TRBD1. The V gene end was trimmed by 5 bases and the J gene end by 3 bases; junction bases not matched to a gene: 0. CDR1 is DFQATT and CDR2 is SNEGSKA in the germline V gene (reference sequence). This CDR3 has 11 amino acids. The CDR3 DNA sequence: TGCAGTGCTGGGACAGACACTGAAGCTTTCTTT. Protein product: CSAGTDTEAFF.

The chain carries TRBV19 and TRBJ2-5; 8 positions agree with TRBD1. The CDR3 contains 14 residues. Germline V CDR1 and CDR2: LNHDA, SQIVND (reference sequence). V gave up 5 bases and J gave up 4 bases; unmatched junction bases: 6. In nucleotides, the CDR3 is TGTGCCAGTAGTCCATGGCAGGGGGCAGAGACCCAGTACTTC. Its translation is CASSPWQGAETQYF.

The chain couples TRBV13 to TRBJ2-7, with TRBD1 matching 7 bases. V was pared by 4 bases and J by 2 bases, with 2 bases of the junction left unmatched. The CDR3 has 13 amino acids. Germline V gene data show CDR1 as PRHDT and CDR2 as FYEKMQ (reference sequence). As DNA, the CDR3 is TGTGCCAGCAGCTCCGGGACAGCCTACGAGCAGTACTTC. Translating gives CASSSGTAYEQYF.

This chain uses TRBV28 with TRBJ1-2; TRBD1 matches 7 bases. V shed 2 bases and J 8 bases; nucleotides not matched to a gene: 8. The germline gives CDR1 MDHEN, CDR2 SYDVKM. CDR3 length equals 14 residues. CDR3 sequence: CASSLSRTGSGYTF. The CDR3, as DNA: TGTGCCAGCAGTTTAAGTAGGACAGGTAGCGGCTACACCTTC.

The chain recombines TRBV2 with TRBJ2-5; TRBD2 agrees at 10 bases. Trimming cost V 3 bases and J 1 base; bases outside gene matches: 5. CDR3 length: 16 residues. CDR1 is SNHLY, CDR2 FYNNEI, per germline. The CDR3 DNA is TGTGCCAGCAGTGAGCGACTAGCGGGTCCCCAAGAGACCCAGTACTTC. This codes for CASSERLAGPQETQYF.

The rearrangement uses TRBV4-2 and TRBJ2-5; D call uncertain. The CDR3 runs 16 residues. From germline, CDR1 is LGHNA and CDR2 YNFKEQ. Trimming stripped 4 bases from V and 4 bases from J, with 19 bases between. This CDR3 reads CASSRLAPTEGETQYF. CDR3 sequence (DNA): TGTGCCAGCAGCCGCCTGGCCCCCACCGAAGGAGAGACCCAGTACTTC.

The chain recombines TRBV30 with TRBJ2-7; a possible D gene is TRBD1 (5 bases). CDR1 is GTSNPN and CDR2 is SVGIG in the germline V gene (reference sequence). Trimming took off 5 bases at V and 0 bases at J, with 11 bases between the two ends. CDR3 length: 13 residues. The CDR3 loop is CAWGHSGSYEQYF. CDR3 DNA: TGTGCCTGGGGACATTCGGGCTCCTACGAGCAGTACTTC.

This rearrangement joins TRBV7-9 to TRBJ2-6, with 8 bases that match TRBD2. The CDR3 covers 16 residues. The ends lost 5 bases at V and 4 bases at J; junction bases unmatched: 7. Germline CDR1 reads SEHNR; CDR2 reads FQNEAQ (reference sequence). For the CDR3, the DNA is TGTGCCAGCAGCCCATTAGCGGGGACCGGGGCCAACGTCCTGACTTTC. This codes for CASSPLAGTGANVLTF.

This sequence joins TRBV27 and TRBJ2-1, with 9 bases fitting TRBD1. V trimming: 5 bases; J trimming: 6 bases; junction bases outside the gene matches: 11. The germline CDR1 and CDR2 sequences are MNHEY and SMNVEV (reference sequence). The CDR3 consists of 16 residues. The CDR3 protein is CASSSQTGGARNEQFF. CDR3 bases: TGTGCCAGCAGTAGCCAAACAGGGGGCGCCCGCAATGAGCAGTTCTTC.

This clone was counted once. V gene TRBV5-6 combines with J gene TRBJ2-3; D is uncertain. CDR1 and CDR2 from the germline V gene are SGHDT and YYEEEE. CDR3 length: 13 amino acids. The V end lost 3 bases, the J end lost 2 bases, and 7 bases lay between the germline ends. The CDR3 region is CASSSDPTDTQYF. The DNA for the CDR3 is TGTGCCAGCAGCTCTGACCCCACAGATACGCAGTATTTT.